This entry describes one T cell receptor beta chain. Its target is unknown. This sample was included in a study of cytomegalovirus exposure and HLA in healthy donors. Study outcomes and limitations: Using the classifier, cytomegalovirus status was reportedly diagnosed with high specificity and sensitivity.

The CDR3 has 13 residues. J was trimmed by 13 bases and V by 0 bases; bases with no gene match: 7. The germline gives CDR1 SGHNT, CDR2 YYREEE (reference sequence). Method: immunoSEQ multiplex PCR; TCRdb's copy keeps in-frame clones and lacks some. The repertoire includes 90,000 to 120,000 clones, under 97% of them detected once, and 0.65% to 0.7% sits in the top ten. The V call is TRBV5-4, the J call TRBJ2-1; 7 nucleotides line up with TRBD1. The clonotype comes from a woman between 18 and 29 years old in good health and CMV-seronegative. The sequencing sample was made of PBMCs. The CDR3 nucleotides are TGTGCCAGCAGCTTGGGGGATACAGGGGACCAGTTCTTC. The encoded protein is CASSLGDTGDQFF.